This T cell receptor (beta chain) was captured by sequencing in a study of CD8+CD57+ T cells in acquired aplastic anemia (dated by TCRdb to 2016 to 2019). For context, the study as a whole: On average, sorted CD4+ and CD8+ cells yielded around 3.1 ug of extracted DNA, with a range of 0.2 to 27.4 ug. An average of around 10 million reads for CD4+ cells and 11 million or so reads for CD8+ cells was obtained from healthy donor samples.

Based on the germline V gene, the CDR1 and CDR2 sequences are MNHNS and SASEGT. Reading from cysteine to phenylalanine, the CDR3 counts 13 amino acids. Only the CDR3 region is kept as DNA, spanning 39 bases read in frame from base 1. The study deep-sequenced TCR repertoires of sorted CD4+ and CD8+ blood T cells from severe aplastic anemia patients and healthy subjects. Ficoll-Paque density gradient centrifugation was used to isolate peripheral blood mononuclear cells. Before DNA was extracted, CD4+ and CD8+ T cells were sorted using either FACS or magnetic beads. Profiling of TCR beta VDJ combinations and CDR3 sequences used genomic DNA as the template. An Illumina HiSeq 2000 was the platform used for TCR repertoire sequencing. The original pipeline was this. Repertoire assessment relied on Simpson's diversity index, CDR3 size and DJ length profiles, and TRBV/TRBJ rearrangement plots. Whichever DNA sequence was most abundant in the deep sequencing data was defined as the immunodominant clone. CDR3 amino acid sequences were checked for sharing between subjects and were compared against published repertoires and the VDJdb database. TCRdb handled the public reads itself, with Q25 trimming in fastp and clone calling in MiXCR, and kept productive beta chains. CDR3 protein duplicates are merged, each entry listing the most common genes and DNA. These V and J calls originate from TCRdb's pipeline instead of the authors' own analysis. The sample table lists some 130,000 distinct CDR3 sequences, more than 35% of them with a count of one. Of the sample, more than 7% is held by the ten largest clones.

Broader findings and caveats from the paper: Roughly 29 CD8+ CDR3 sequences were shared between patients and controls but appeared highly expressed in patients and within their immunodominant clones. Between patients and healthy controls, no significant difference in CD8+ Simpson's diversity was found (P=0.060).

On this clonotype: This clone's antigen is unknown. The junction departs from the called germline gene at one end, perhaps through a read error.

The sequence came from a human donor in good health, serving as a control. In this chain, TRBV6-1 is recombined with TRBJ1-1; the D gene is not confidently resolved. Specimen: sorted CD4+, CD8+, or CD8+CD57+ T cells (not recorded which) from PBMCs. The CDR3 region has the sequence CVSKGQTNTEAFF. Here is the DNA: TGTGTCAGCAAAGGCCAGACGAACACTGAAGCTTTCTTT.